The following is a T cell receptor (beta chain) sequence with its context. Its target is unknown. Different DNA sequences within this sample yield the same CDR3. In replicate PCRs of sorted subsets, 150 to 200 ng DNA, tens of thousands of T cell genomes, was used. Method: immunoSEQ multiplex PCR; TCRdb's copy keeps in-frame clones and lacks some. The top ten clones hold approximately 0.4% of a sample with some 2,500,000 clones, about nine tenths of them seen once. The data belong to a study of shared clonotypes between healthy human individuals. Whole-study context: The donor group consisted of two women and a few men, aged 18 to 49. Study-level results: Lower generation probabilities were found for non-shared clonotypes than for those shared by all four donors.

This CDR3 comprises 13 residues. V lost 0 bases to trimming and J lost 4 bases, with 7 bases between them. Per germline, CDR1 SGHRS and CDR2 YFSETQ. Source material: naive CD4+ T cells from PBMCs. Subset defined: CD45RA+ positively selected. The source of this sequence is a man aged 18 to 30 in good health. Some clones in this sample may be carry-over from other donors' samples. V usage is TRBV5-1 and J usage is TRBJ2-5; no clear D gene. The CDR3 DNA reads TGCGCCAGCAGCTTGGGTAATGGAGAGACCCAGTACTTC. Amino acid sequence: CASSLGNGETQYF.